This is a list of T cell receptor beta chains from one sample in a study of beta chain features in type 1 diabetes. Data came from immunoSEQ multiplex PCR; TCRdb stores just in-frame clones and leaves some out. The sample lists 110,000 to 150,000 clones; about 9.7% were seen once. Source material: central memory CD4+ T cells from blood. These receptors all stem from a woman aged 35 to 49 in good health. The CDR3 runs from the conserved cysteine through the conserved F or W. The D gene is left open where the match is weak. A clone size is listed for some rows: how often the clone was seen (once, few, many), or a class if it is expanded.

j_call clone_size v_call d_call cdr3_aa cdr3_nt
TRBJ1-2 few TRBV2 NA CASSDTGFNYGYTF TGTGCCAGCAGTGACACGGGGTTCAACTATGGCTACACCTTC
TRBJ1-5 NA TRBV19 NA CASTGLGAPQPQHF TGTGCCAGTACGGGACTCGGGGCCCCCCAGCCCCAGCATTTT
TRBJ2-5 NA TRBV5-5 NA CASSLDRRVDF TGTGCCAGCAGCTTAGACAGGCGTGTGGACTTC
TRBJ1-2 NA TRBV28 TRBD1 CASTTGEVLYGYTF TGTGCCAGCACAACAGGGGAGGTACTCTATGGCTACACCTTC
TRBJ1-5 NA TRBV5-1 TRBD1 CASSPTGDLSNQPQHF TGCGCCAGCAGCCCCACAGGGGATTTAAGCAATCAGCCCCAGCATTTT
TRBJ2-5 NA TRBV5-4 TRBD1 CASSSVRGTGVETQYF TGTGCCAGCAGCTCTGTAAGGGGGACAGGGGTAGAGACCCAGTACTTC
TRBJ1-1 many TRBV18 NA CASSPLDTSNTEAFF TGTGCCAGCTCACCCTTAGATACCTCGAACACTGAAGCTTTCTTT
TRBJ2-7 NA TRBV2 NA CASSSDSPEQYF TGTGCCAGCAGTAGCGACAGCCCCGAGCAGTACTTC
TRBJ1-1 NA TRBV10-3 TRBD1 CAISLDRVTEAFF TGTGCCATCAGTCTGGACAGGGTCACTGAAGCTTTCTTT
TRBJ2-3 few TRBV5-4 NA CASSLEQGPDTQYF TGTGCCAGCAGCTTGGAGCAGGGGCCAGATACGCAGTATTTT
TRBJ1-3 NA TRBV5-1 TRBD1 CASSPGQEGNTIYF TGCGCCAGCAGCCCGGGACAGGAAGGAAACACCATATATTTT
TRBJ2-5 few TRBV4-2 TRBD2 CASSQDGSSGGALLETQYF TGTGCCAGCAGCCAAGACGGGTCTAGCGGGGGAGCTCTGTTAGAGACCCAGTACTTC
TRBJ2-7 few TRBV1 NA CTSSRSPPGLAGGSSYEQYF TGCACCAGCAGCCGTAGCCCGCCGGGACTAGCGGGGGGAAGCTCCTACGAGCAGTACTTC
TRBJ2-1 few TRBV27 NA CASRLDWAGTYNEQFF TGTGCCAGCAGATTAGACTGGGCGGGAACCTACAATGAGCAGTTCTTC
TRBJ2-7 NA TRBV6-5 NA CASSYYEARRGEQYF TGTGCCAGCAGTTACTATGAGGCCCGGAGGGGCGAGCAGTACTTC
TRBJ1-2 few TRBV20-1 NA CSATRQEGYTF TGCAGTGCTACCCGACAGGAGGGCTACACCTTC
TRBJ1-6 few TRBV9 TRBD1 CASSTRQGVGESSPLHF TGTGCCAGCAGCACCCGACAGGGGGTAGGGGAAAGTTCACCCCTCCACTTT
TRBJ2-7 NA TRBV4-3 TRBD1 CASSPQGTGSWEQYF TGCGCCAGCAGCCCGCAGGGGACAGGGAGTTGGGAGCAGTACTTC
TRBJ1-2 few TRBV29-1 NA CSHQGSEGYTF TGCAGCCACCAGGGGTCGGAGGGCTACACCTTC
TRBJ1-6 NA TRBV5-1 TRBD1 CASSSGGTEDSPLHF TGCGCCAGCAGCTCGGGAGGGACAGAGGATTCACCCCTCCACTTT
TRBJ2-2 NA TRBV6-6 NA CASSYMGANTGELFF TGTGCCAGCAGTTACATGGGAGCGAACACCGGGGAGCTGTTTTTT
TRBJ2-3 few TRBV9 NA CASSVGGASTDTQYF TGTGCCAGCAGCGTAGGCGGGGCAAGCACAGATACGCAGTATTTT
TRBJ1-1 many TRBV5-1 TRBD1 CATGDSPNTEAFF TGCGCCACCGGGGACAGTCCTAACACTGAAGCTTTCTTT
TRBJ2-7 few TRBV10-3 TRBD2 CATGGEVEQYF TGTGCCACTGGGGGGGAGGTCGAGCAGTACTTC
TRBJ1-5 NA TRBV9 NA CASSVGGVPGDNQPQHF TGTGCCAGCAGCGTCGGGGGGGTGCCAGGTGACAATCAGCCCCAGCATTTT
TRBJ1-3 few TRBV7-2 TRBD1 CASSLADRAGNTIYF TGTGCCAGCAGCTTAGCCGACAGGGCTGGAAACACCATATATTTT
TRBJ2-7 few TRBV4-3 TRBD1 CASSQDWGQVPYEQYF TGCGCCAGCAGCCAAGATTGGGGACAGGTTCCCTACGAGCAGTACTTC
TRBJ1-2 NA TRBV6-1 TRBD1 CASSGRTGNYGYTF TGTGCCAGCAGTGGACGGACAGGGAACTATGGCTACACCTTC
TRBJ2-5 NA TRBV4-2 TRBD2 CASSQEGLAAGLGRETQYF TGTGCCAGCAGCCAAGAGGGACTAGCGGCGGGTCTTGGGAGAGAGACCCAGTACTTC
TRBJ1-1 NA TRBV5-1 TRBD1 CASSGATGENTEAFF TGCGCCAGCAGCGGAGCCACAGGGGAGAACACTGAAGCTTTCTTT
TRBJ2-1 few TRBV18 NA CASSPRQASYNEQFF TGTGCCAGCTCACCCCGACAGGCGTCCTACAATGAGCAGTTCTTC
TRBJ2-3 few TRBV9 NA CASSVGGGYTDTQYF TGTGCCAGCAGCGTAGGGGGGGGCTACACAGATACGCAGTATTTT
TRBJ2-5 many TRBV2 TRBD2 CASSAPWLAGGQETQYF TGTGCCAGCAGTGCCCCTTGGCTAGCGGGGGGCCAAGAGACCCAGTACTTC
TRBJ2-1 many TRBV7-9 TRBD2 CASGLAGIFYNEQFF TGTGCCAGCGGACTAGCGGGGATATTCTACAATGAGCAGTTCTTC
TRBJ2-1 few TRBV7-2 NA CASSAILGSSYNEQFF TGTGCCAGCAGCGCCATTCTGGGGAGCTCCTACAATGAGCAGTTCTTC
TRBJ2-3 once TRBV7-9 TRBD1 CASSLSDRGGVGTDTQYF TGTGCCAGCAGCTTAAGTGACAGGGGTGGAGTGGGCACAGATACGCAGTATTTT
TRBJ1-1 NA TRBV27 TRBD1 CASSPRGENEAFF TGTGCCAGCAGTCCCAGGGGGGAGAATGAAGCTTTCTTT
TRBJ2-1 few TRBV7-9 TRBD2 CASSPAGGTSYNEQFF TGTGCCAGCAGCCCTGCGGGGGGTACGTCCTACAATGAGCAGTTCTTC
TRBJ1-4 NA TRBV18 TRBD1 CASSKVQGADEKLFF TGTGCCAGCTCAAAAGTACAGGGGGCGGATGAAAAACTGTTTTTT
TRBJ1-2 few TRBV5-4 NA CASSPGQRYYGYTF TGTGCCAGCAGCCCCGGACAGCGATACTATGGCTACACCTTC
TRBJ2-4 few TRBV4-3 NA CASSQDIAGGVAKNIQYF TGCGCCAGCAGCCAAGATATAGCCGGAGGGGTAGCCAAAAACATTCAGTACTTC
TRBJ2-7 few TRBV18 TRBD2 CASSPAASGHSYEQYF TGTGCCAGCTCACCGGCGGCTAGCGGGCACTCCTACGAGCAGTACTTC
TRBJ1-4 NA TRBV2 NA CASSDLWTDEKLFF TGTGCCAGCAGTGATTTGTGGACAGATGAAAAACTGTTTTTT
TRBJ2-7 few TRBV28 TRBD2 CASSFGLAGSYEQYF TGTGCCAGCAGTTTTGGGCTAGCGGGCTCCTACGAGCAGTACTTC
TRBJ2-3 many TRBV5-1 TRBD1 CASSSGQGAWDTQYF TGCGCCAGCAGCTCGGGACAGGGTGCATGGGATACGCAGTATTTT
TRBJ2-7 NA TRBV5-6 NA CASSFPLGTGSYEQYF TGTGCCAGCAGCTTTCCCCTTGGTACAGGCTCGTACGAGCAGTACTTC
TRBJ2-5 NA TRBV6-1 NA CASSLNLSGAREQYF TGTGCCAGCAGCCTCAATTTATCAGGGGCCAGGGAGCAGTACTTC
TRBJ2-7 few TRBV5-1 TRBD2 CASTTRGGPDEQYF TGCGCCAGCACCACGCGGGGGGGCCCGGACGAGCAGTACTTC
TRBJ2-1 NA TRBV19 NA CASTLALLRDSFWNEQFF TGTGCCAGTACTCTTGCCCTCCTCCGGGACTCTTTCTGGAATGAGCAGTTCTTC
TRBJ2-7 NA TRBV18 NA CASSPLDGGGEQYF TGTGCCAGCTCACCACTGGACGGAGGAGGGGAGCAGTACTTC
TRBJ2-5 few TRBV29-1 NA CSVEGRGRQETQYF TGCAGCGTTGAAGGGCGGGGACGGCAAGAGACCCAGTACTTC
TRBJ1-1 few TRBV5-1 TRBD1 CASSLETGRNTEAFF TGCGCCAGCAGCTTGGAGACAGGGAGAAACACTGAAGCTTTCTTT
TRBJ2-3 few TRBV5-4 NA CASSLAGVGTDTQYF TGTGCCAGCAGCTTGGCGGGGGTTGGGACAGATACGCAGTATTTT
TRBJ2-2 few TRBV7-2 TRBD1 CASSLATGAPGELFF TGTGCCAGCAGCTTAGCGACAGGGGCCCCCGGGGAGCTGTTTTTT
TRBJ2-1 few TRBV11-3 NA CASSLGGVSYNEQFF TGTGCCAGCAGCTTAGGGGGGGTCTCCTACAATGAGCAGTTCTTC
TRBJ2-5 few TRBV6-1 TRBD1 CASSGYPGQGQETQYF TGTGCCAGCAGTGGTTACCCGGGACAGGGCCAAGAGACCCAGTACTTC
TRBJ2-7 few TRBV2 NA CASDPGHWSSYEQYF TGTGCCAGCGACCCGGGACATTGGAGCTCCTACGAGCAGTACTTC
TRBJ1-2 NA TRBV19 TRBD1 CASSPVDRAGQGYTF TGTGCCAGTAGTCCAGTGGACAGGGCCGGACAGGGCTACACCTTC
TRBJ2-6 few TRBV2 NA CASTGGRGANVLTF TGTGCCAGCACGGGGGGCAGGGGGGCCAACGTCCTGACTTTC
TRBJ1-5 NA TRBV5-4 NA CASSWGLHSNQPQHF TGTGCCAGCAGCTGGGGACTCCATAGCAATCAGCCCCAGCATTTT